Below, 24 T cell receptor beta chains from the same sample are listed, as sequenced in a study of blood T cell repertoires in COVID-19. The repertoire was sequenced with immunoSEQ multiplex PCR; TCRdb's copy has only in-frame clones and lacks some. The table lists roughly 250,000 clones, 85% to 90% of them singletons. The specimen was peripheral blood. The receptor set was obtained from a woman aged 40 to 49 with acute or convalescent COVID-19.

The chain joins TRBV15 to TRBJ1-1, with 8 bases fitting TRBD1. Germline CDR1 reads LNHNV; CDR2 reads YYDKDF (reference sequence). Unmatched junction bases numbered 18, after V lost 3 bases and J lost 3 bases. This CDR3 region has 19 residues. The CDR3 DNA follows: TGTGCCACCAGCAGTCCAGCCCCCGAACAGGGGGATATGGACACTGAAGCTTTCTTT. Residues: CATSSPAPEQGDMDTEAFF.

V and J are TRBV9 and TRBJ2-5; 7 nucleotides agree with TRBD1. J gave up 2 bases and V 4 bases, and 8 bases lay outside the gene matches. CDR1 and CDR2 from the germline V gene are SGDLS and YYNGEE. The CDR3 has 15 amino acids. CDR3 nucleotides: TGTGCCAGCAGCCCCGTCACAGGGGCTCAAGAGACCCAGTACTTC. It is translated as CASSPVTGAQETQYF.

The chain joins TRBV10-3 to TRBJ1-1, with 10 positions matching TRBD1. The CDR3 covers 14 residues. CDR1 ENHRY and CDR2 SYGVKD come from the germline V gene. V was pared by 7 bases and J by 8 bases, with 10 bases of the junction left unmatched. CDR3 protein: CAINPDRGFSEAFF. For the CDR3, the DNA is TGTGCCATCAACCCGGACAGGGGGTTTTCGGAAGCTTTCTTT.

The genes are TRBV5-1 and TRBJ2-3, with D possibly TRBD2 on 5 matching bases. Per the germline V gene, CDR1 is SGHRS and CDR2 is YFSETQ. The CDR3 contains 14 residues. The V gene lost 5 bases and the J gene lost 6 bases, with 16 bases spanning the gap. Here the CDR3 reads CASSSPGKRDTQYF. In nucleotides, the CDR3 is TGCGCCAGCAGTTCCCCCGGGAAAAGGGATACGCAGTATTTT.

This clone has a handful of counts. V is TRBV5-4 and J is TRBJ2-3; possibly TRBD2 for D (7 bases). Trimming removed 0 bases from V and 6 bases from J, with 14 bases in between. This CDR3 region has 15 residues. Germline values: CDR1 SGHNT, CDR2 YYREEE (reference sequence). CDR3 sequence (DNA): TGTGCCAGCAGCTTGGAAGGGGGGGGCAGGGATACGCAGTATTTT. This translates into CASSLEGGGRDTQYF.

J is TRBJ2-3 and V is TRBV2, with 7 bases matching TRBD2. V lost 6 bases to trimming and J lost 0 bases; unmatched junction nucleotides: 3. The CDR3 length is 14 residues. Per the germline V gene, CDR1 is SNHLY and CDR2 is FYNNEI. The CDR3 bases are TGTGCCAGCAGGACTAGCTGGAGCACAGATACGCAGTATTTT. It specifies CASRTSWSTDTQYF.

This clone was seen only a few times. V is TRBV15 and J is TRBJ1-5; no clear D gene. Trimming pared 1 base from V and 2 bases from J, leaving 6 bases between. The CDR3 runs to 14 residues. Germline values: CDR1 LNHNV, CDR2 YYDKDF (reference sequence). The CDR3 DNA sequence: TGTGCCACCAGCAGAGCTGTAGGCAATCAGCCCCAGCATTTT. This translates into CATSRAVGNQPQHF.

The CDR3 DNA reads as TGTGCCAGCAGCGTAGCTGGGACAGTAAGGAATGAGCAGTTCTTC. This codes for CASSVAGTVRNEQFF. The rearrangement joins TRBV9 to TRBJ2-1; 7 nucleotides line up with TRBD1. Germline CDR1 reads SGDLS; CDR2 reads YYNGEE. J gave up 7 bases and V 0 bases, and 7 bases lay outside the gene matches. This CDR3 is 15 amino acids long.

The chain joins TRBV6-5 to TRBJ1-2; D is ambiguous. Germline CDR1 is MNHEY and CDR2 is SVGAGI. This CDR3 region has 12 residues. Deletions cut 4 bases from V and 2 bases from J, with 5 bases between. The CDR3 bases are TGTGCCAGCAGTTCGAGGAACTATGGCTACACCTTC. This gives the protein CASSSRNYGYTF.

This rearrangement joins TRBV6-5 to TRBJ2-2, with D possibly being TRBD2 (6 bases). Germline CDR1 reads MNHEY; CDR2 reads SVGAGI. The germline V and J ends were trimmed by 6 bases and 5 bases, with 13 bases remaining between them. The CDR3 extends over 14 amino acids. The CDR3 reads CASRQIAGTGELFF. Written as DNA, the CDR3 is TGTGCCAGCAGACAAATTGCGGGGACCGGGGAGCTGTTTTTT.

This clone appeared a few times. The rearrangement uses TRBV10-3 and TRBJ1-1; D not resolved. V gave up 8 bases and J gave up 8 bases, with 15 bases separating them. The CDR3 has 12 residues. Germline V gene sequence: CDR1 ENHRY, CDR2 SYGVKD. The CDR3 DNA follows: TGTGCCATCGGAGGTGGAGACTGGGAAGCTTTCTTT. Its translation: CAIGGGDWEAFF.

The J gene is TRBJ2-1, the V gene TRBV9; 10 positions agree with TRBD2. The CDR3 consists of 18 residues. Trimming at V came to 4 bases and at J to 0 bases, leaving 10 bases not matched to a gene. The germline V gene encodes CDR1 SGDLS and CDR2 YYNGEE. The CDR3 DNA sequence: TGTGCCAGCAGCCCACGACTAGCGGGTGTTAGCTCCTACAATGAGCAGTTCTTC. Encoded protein: CASSPRLAGVSSYNEQFF.

The rearrangement uses TRBV9 and TRBJ1-2; TRBD1 might be the D (5 bases). The V and J ends lost 3 bases and 8 bases respectively, with 23 bases between them. Germline V lookup: CDR1 SGDLS, CDR2 YYNGEE. The CDR3 is 16 amino acids. The CDR3: CASSAWSGRNSRGYTF. The CDR3 nucleotides read TGTGCCAGCAGCGCCTGGTCAGGGCGGAACAGTCGCGGCTACACCTTC.

This sequence joins TRBV9 and TRBJ1-3, with 7 bases identical to TRBD1. The CDR3 is 17 amino acids. V shed 4 bases and J 1 base; nucleotides not matched to a gene: 11. Germline V gene lookup returns CDR1 SGDLS and CDR2 YYNGEE. CDR3 residues: CASSPRQGVISGNTIYF. The CDR3 nucleotides read TGTGCCAGCAGCCCCCGACAGGGCGTTATTTCTGGAAACACCATATATTTT. Combining the CDR3 with reference TRBV9 and TRBJ1-3 gives the whole variable domain DSGVTQTPKHLITATGQRVTLRCSPRSGDLSVYWYQQSLDQGLQFLIQYYNGEERAKGNILERFSAQQFPDLHSELNLSSLELGDSALYFCASSPRQGVISGNTIYFGEGSWLTVV.

The rearrangement uses TRBV28 and TRBJ2-7; weak D call: TRBD2 (5 bases). Trimming cost V 5 bases and J 3 bases, with 5 bases left between them. From germline, CDR1 is MDHEN and CDR2 SYDVKM. This CDR3 is built from 11 residues. DNA of the CDR3: TGTGCCAGCAGTCGGGGCTACGAGCAGTACGTC. Translation: CASSRGYEQYV.

In this sample, this clone turned up once. The chain combines TRBV5-4 with TRBJ1-1, with a possible D match to TRBD1 (5 bases). CDR1 SGHNT and CDR2 YYREEE come from the germline V gene (reference sequence). The CDR3 consists of 15 residues. V lost 4 bases to trimming and J lost 4 bases, with 17 bases between them. This chain's CDR3 is CASSRSGVGGTEAFF. In DNA form, the CDR3 reads TGTGCCAGCAGCCGCAGCGGAGTGGGGGGCACTGAAGCTTTCTTT.

This chain joins TRBV30 and TRBJ1-4; a weak D match, TRBD1 (6 bases). Trimming took 3 bases from V and 8 from J, leaving 16 bases between them. Germline V lookup: CDR1 GTSNPN, CDR2 SVGIG (reference sequence). The length of the CDR3 is 14 residues. CDR3 bases: TGTGCCTGGAGCCTAGGGGGTGTTGGGGAAAAACTGTTTTTT. Translated: CAWSLGGVGEKLFF. Supplemented by reference TRBV30 and TRBJ1-4, the full variable domain reads SQTIHQWPATLVQPVGSPLSLECTVEGTSNPNLYWYRQAAGRGLQLLFYSVGIGQISSEVPQNLSASRPQDRQFILSSKKLLLSDSGFYLCAWSLGGVGEKLFFGSGTQLSVL.

V and J are TRBV2 and TRBJ1-4; TRBD1 aligns across 10 bases. CDR3 size: 15 residues. V lost 6 bases and J lost 6; bases outside the gene matches: 7. Germline values: CDR1 SNHLY, CDR2 FYNNEI. In DNA, the CDR3 is TGTGCCAGCAGCCTTCAGACAGGGGGCTATGAAAAACTGTTTTTT. This sequence encodes CASSLQTGGYEKLFF.

This clone has just a few counts. The DNA for the CDR3 is TGTGCCAGCAGCGCGGACTCTAAAGGAGGAAACACCATATATTTT. Translating it yields CASSADSKGGNTIYF. The rearrangement uses TRBV5-4 and TRBJ1-3; the D is unclear. V was shortened by 4 bases and J by 4 bases, with 15 bases between the two germline ends. CDR1 and CDR2 from the germline V gene are SGHNT and YYREEE (reference sequence). CDR3 size: 15 residues.

This clone was picked up one time. The chain is built from TRBV12-2 and TRBJ1-3. TRBV12-2 is a pseudogene. This CDR3 contains 16 residues. CDR3: CASRQAVENSGNTIYF. CDR3 nucleotide sequence: TGTGCAAGTCGCCAAGCCGTTGAAAACTCTGGAAACACCATATATTTT.

V and J are TRBV9 and TRBJ1-1; D not resolved. V was trimmed by 0 bases and J by 0 bases, leaving 18 bases between them. Germline V gene lookup returns CDR1 SGDLS and CDR2 YYNGEE. The CDR3 has 18 residues. As DNA, the CDR3 is TGTGCCAGCAGCGTAGTCACCAGGACTCCGGGCATGAACACTGAAGCTTTCTTT. Protein product: CASSVVTRTPGMNTEAFF. The variable domain in full, completed from reference TRBV9 and TRBJ1-1, reads DSGVTQTPKHLITATGQRVTLRCSPRSGDLSVYWYQQSLDQGLQFLIQYYNGEERAKGNILERFSAQQFPDLHSELNLSSLELGDSALYFCASSVVTRTPGMNTEAFFGQGTRLTVV.

Here the CDR3 reads CASSVQTGEDTEAFF. CDR3 in DNA: TGTGCCAGCAGCGTCCAGACAGGGGAGGACACTGAAGCTTTCTTT. The chain recombines TRBV5-4 with TRBJ1-1; 8 bases fit TRBD1. CDR3 length equals 15 residues. CDR1 and CDR2 from the germline V gene are SGHNT and YYREEE (reference sequence). Losses at the gene ends were 4 bases for V and 3 bases for J; bases not matched to a gene: 8.

For the CDR3, the DNA is TGTGCCAGCAGCTGGTCCACCCCTTACACCGCAACTAATGAAAAACTGTTTTTT. It encodes CASSWSTPYTATNEKLFF. This chain connects TRBV11-2 to TRBJ1-4; D unresolved. Germline CDR1 is SGHAT and CDR2 is FQNNGV. Trimming removed 4 bases from V and 0 bases from J, with 18 bases in between. The CDR3 contains 18 residues. The complete variable domain, with remaining parts taken from reference TRBV11-2 and TRBJ1-4, reads EAGVAQSPRYKIIEKRQSVAFWCNPISGHATLYWYQQILGQGPKLLIQFQNNGVVDDSQLPKDRFSAERLKGVDSTLKIQPAKLEDSAVYLCASSWSTPYTATNEKLFFGSGTQLSVL.

This chain joins TRBV3-1 (or the pseudogene TRBV3-2) and TRBJ1-3, with TRBD1 matching over 9 bases. The CDR3 has 16 residues. The trim removed 4 bases at V and 3 bases at J, leaving 7 bases unmatched. In germline, CDR1 is LGHDT, CDR2 YNNKEL (reference sequence). The CDR3 reads CASSPYLDRGGNTIYF. The CDR3 DNA follows: TGTGCCAGCAGCCCTTACCTGGACAGGGGTGGAAACACCATATATTTT.